The clone carrying this TCR beta chain was seen just once. Its target is not known. This entry comes from a study of vaccination and CD4 T cells after COVID-19. Whole-study context: Post-COVID specimens were obtained a median around 100 days after diagnosis (range 35 to 161).

Trimming shortened V by 5 bases and J by 3 bases, and 5 bases separated the two germline ends. Germline values: CDR1 SGHTA, CDR2 FQGNSA. The CDR3 loop spans 11 amino acids. Sequenced with the Oncomine TCR Beta short-read assay was DNA taken from cultured CD4+ T cells. In TCRdb, the PCR reads were re-called with MiXCR into one record per CDR3 protein. The table has some 15,000 distinct CDR3 sequences, around 61% seen once. Treatment meaning: approximately nine-day PBMC culture with coronavirus spike peptide pools or control peptides (ViraFEST assay). Peptide pools at about 9.7 ug/ml, together with approximately 9.6 IU/ml IL-2, were added to cultures of 2 million to 2.5 million PBMCs per well.

The TCR was taken from a human donor who had recovered from COVID-19. The chain couples TRBV7-2 to TRBJ2-7; no firm D call. Sequencing input: CD4+ T cells from blood, cultured in vitro. The DNA for the CDR3 is TGTGCCAGCAGCCAATACTACGAGCAGTACTTC. Protein: CASSQYYEQYF. Filled out from reference TRBV7-2 and TRBJ2-7, the complete variable domain reads GAGVSQSPSNKVTEKGKDVELRCDPISGHTALYWYRQSLGQGLEFLIYFQGNSAPDKSGLPSDRFSAERTGGSVSTLTIQRTQQEDSAVYLCASSQYYEQYFGPGTRLTVT.